This TCR beta chain was sequenced in a study of blood T cells in healthy people across ages. Next came a second PCR, run for about 6 to 12 cycles, which used a sample-barcoded 5' primer along with a J-beta primer mix. TCRdb redid the calling of the 5' RACE reads with MiXCR, one entry per CDR3 protein. This sample has hundreds of thousands of distinct CDR3 sequences, with 40% to 45% found just once. CDR1 is MNHNY and CDR2 is SVGAGI in the germline V gene (reference sequence). The CDR3 covers 13 residues. Trimming took 7 bases from V and 1 from J; bases not matched to a gene: 3. The chain joins TRBV6-6 to TRBJ1-1, with 7 bases matching TRBD1. The sample consisted of blood. This TCR came from a man older than 75 in good health. Here the CDR3 DNA reads TGTGCCAGCAAGGGGGCCTCGAACACTGAAGCTTTCTTT. The encoded protein is CASKGASNTEAFF.